Reported below is one TCR beta chain. Antigen specificity is unknown. The libraries of TRB cDNA were prepared using 5' RACE with UMI labels. TCRdb reprocessed the 5' RACE reads and stores each CDR3 protein as one record, lacking DNA. This sample's clone table lists approximately 100,000 distinct CDR3 sequences. The data belong to a study of CXCR3-negative and CXCR3-positive naive CD8 T cells. Study-wide background: A total of some 130 million TRB reads was generated, with about 1.5 +/- 0.3 million per library.

The length of the CDR3 is 15 residues. Looked up from germline, CDR1 is SEHNR and CDR2 is FQNEAQ (reference sequence). Study conclusions and caveats: Upon cryopreservation, CXCR3 expression partially decreased, and most assays used fresh PBMCs. TRB CDR3s of CXCR3-positive naive cells were more hydrophobic than those of CXCR3-negative naive cells.

The CD45RO-CCR7+CD27+CD95- phenotype denoted naive CD8+ T cells. The V call is TRBV7-9, the J call TRBJ2-1; TCRdb designates TRBD1, a call that cannot be tested without DNA. This TCR derives from a human donor in good health. Some clones in this sample may be carry-over from other donors' samples. Sample: naive CXCR3+ CD8+ T cells from blood. Stated subset: CD45RO-CCR7+CD27+CD95- naive CD8+ T cells expressing CXCR3 (TNR3+). CDR3 in amino acids: CASSSRQGLINEQFF.